This T cell receptor beta chain was captured in a study of T cells in Graves' hyperthyroidism and ophthalmopathy. General study results and limits: Ophthalmopathy could be told apart from stable hyperthyroidism with a 13 V-J model.

A note on this clonotype: Antigen: not known.

This CDR3 is 16 amino acids long. Per the germline V gene, CDR1 is SGHTA and CDR2 is FQGNSA. The V segment lost 1 base and the J segment 5 bases; nucleotides outside the gene matches: 8. The investigators amplified TCR beta CDR3 regions from RNA transcripts. When the TCR CDR3 underwent first-round RT-PCR, the HTBI primer set was used. TCRdb redid the calling of the multiplex PCR reads with MiXCR, one entry per CDR3 protein. The sample records about 660,000 distinct CDR3 sequences, just under 45% being singletons. Sequencing was performed on peripheral blood or thyroid tissue (not recorded which). The gene calls are TRBV7-2 and TRBJ1-5, with 7 bases matching TRBD1. The source is an adult man with Graves' disease, either hyperthyroidism or ophthalmopathy (not recorded which). This chain's CDR3 is CASSLEGVRGYQPQHF. CDR3 DNA sequence: TGTGCCAGCAGCTTAGAAGGCGTCAGGGGGTATCAGCCCCAGCATTTT. The full variable domain, with the rest looked up from reference TRBV7-2 and TRBJ1-5, is GAGVSQSPSNKVTEKGKDVELRCDPISGHTALYWYRQSLGQGLEFLIYFQGNSAPDKSGLPSDRFSAERTGGSVSTLTIQRTQQEDSAVYLCASSLEGVRGYQPQHFGDGTRLSIL.